This passage covers 16 T cell receptor beta chains from one sample sequenced in a study of T cell responses to AZD1222 COVID-19 vaccine. Measured with immunoSEQ multiplex PCR; TCRdb has only the in-frame clones, and not every one. Among around 72,000 clones, 87% were seen once, and the ten largest hold around 24%. The starting material was peripheral blood, obtained on day 0 of AZD1222 vaccination. The receptors were gathered from an adult in good health.

CDR3 region: CASSDLTGELFF. Here the CDR3 DNA reads TGTGCCAGCAGTGACTTAACCGGGGAGCTGTTTTTT. This rearrangement joins TRBV6-4 to TRBJ2-2, with D unresolved. Per germline, CDR1 MRHNA and CDR2 SNTAGT. This CDR3 contains 12 residues. The V end was cut by 1 base, the J end by 5 bases, with 2 bases between.

This clone came up a few times. Within the sample, other DNA sequences also encode this same CDR3. The J gene is TRBJ2-5, the V gene TRBV18; D remains ambiguous. V lost 3 bases and J 5 bases, leaving 7 bases between the germline ends. The CDR3 contains 12 residues. Germline assignment: CDR1 KGHSH and CDR2 LQKENI. CDR3 loop: CASSPFGETQYF. Here the CDR3 DNA reads TGTGCCAGCTCACCGTTCGGGGAGACCCAGTACTTC.

V is TRBV11-3 and J is TRBJ2-7, with 7 bases matching TRBD2. Per the germline V gene, CDR1 is SGHNT and CDR2 is YENEEA. The V and J ends lost 4 bases and 6 bases, in that order; junction bases with no gene match: 3. This CDR3 comprises 12 residues. Written as DNA, the CDR3 is TGTGCCAGCAGCTCCGGGAGGTCCGAGCAGTACTTC. As protein: CASSSGRSEQYF.

The rearrangement uses TRBV6-5 and TRBJ2-5; 12 bases line up with TRBD2. The germline V gene has CDR1 MNHEY and CDR2 SVGAGI. J was trimmed by 5 bases and V by 2 bases; bases with no gene match: 6. CDR3 length: 16 residues. This CDR3 reads CASSYAASGGGETQYF. CDR3 coding DNA: TGTGCCAGCAGTTACGCGGCTAGCGGGGGGGGTGAGACCCAGTACTTC.

A single count supports this clone. The chain combines TRBV10-3 with TRBJ1-6, with D uncertain. Germline V gene lookup returns CDR1 ENHRY and CDR2 SYGVKD. The CDR3 is 14 residues long. V lost 3 bases and J lost 9, with 12 bases in between. CDR3 in amino acids: CAISDPQDASPLHF. CDR3 in DNA: TGTGCCATCAGTGACCCGCAGGATGCTTCACCCCTCCACTTT.

In its sample, this clone was seen many times. CDR3 amino acids: CASSEGELGTQYF. CDR3 nucleotide sequence: TGTGCCAGCAGTGAGGGTGAATTAGGTACGCAGTATTTT. The chain is built from TRBV28 and TRBJ2-3; possibly TRBD2 for D (5 bases). The CDR3 covers 13 residues. V was cut by 5 bases and J by 8 bases, with 14 bases left in between. From germline, CDR1 is MDHEN and CDR2 SYDVKM.

The chain has TRBV30 and TRBJ1-3; D ambiguous. Trimming cost V 5 bases and J 0 bases, with 8 bases left between them. The V gene's germline CDR1 is GTSNPN and CDR2 SVGIG (reference sequence). The CDR3 covers 13 residues. This chain's CDR3 is CAWDSSSGNTIYF. For the CDR3, the DNA is TGTGCCTGGGACTCGAGCTCTGGAAACACCATATATTTT.

V and J are TRBV11-3 and TRBJ2-3; TRBD2 matches at 8 bases. Looked up from germline, CDR1 is SGHNT and CDR2 is YENEEA. Trimming took 4 bases from V and 1 from J; bases not matched to a gene: 7. The CDR3 consists of 16 residues. The chain's CDR3 is CASSSYSGGGTDTQYF. CDR3 nucleotide sequence: TGTGCCAGCAGCTCCTACAGCGGGGGAGGCACAGATACGCAGTATTTT.

The V gene is TRBV5-4, the J gene TRBJ2-5; 13 bases are shared with TRBD2. Trimming took 1 base from V and 5 from J; bases not matched to a gene: 5. CDR3 length equals 16 residues. CDR1 and CDR2 from the germline V gene are SGHNT and YYREEE (reference sequence). The CDR3 sequence: CASSLQLAGGRETQYF. The CDR3 nucleotides read TGTGCCAGCAGCTTGCAACTAGCGGGGGGGCGGGAGACCCAGTACTTC.

This clone was seen a handful of times. V usage is TRBV4-1 and J usage is TRBJ2-7, with TRBD2 identical over 7 bases. CDR1 is MGHRA and CDR2 is YSYEKL in the germline V gene. The CDR3 is 13 amino acids. The J segment lost 3 bases and the V segment lost 4 bases, leaving 3 bases of the junction unmatched. CDR3 amino acids: CASSLRDYYEQYF. In nucleotides, the CDR3 is TGCGCCAGCAGCCTTCGGGACTACTACGAGCAGTACTTC.

The chain uses TRBV12-3 or TRBV12-4 and TRBJ2-7; perhaps TRBD2 as D (6 bases). This CDR3 spans 13 amino acids. Trimming stripped 1 base from V and 4 bases from J, with 8 bases between. The CDR3 DNA sequence: TGTGCCAGCAGTTTAGGGAGGGAGTACGAGCAGTACTTC. Protein product: CASSLGREYEQYF.

This rearrangement joins TRBV5-6 to TRBJ1-2; the D is unclear. Trimming stripped 3 bases from V and 1 base from J, with 19 bases between. Per germline, CDR1 SGHDT and CDR2 YYEEEE. CDR3 size: 17 residues. The CDR3 sequence: CASSSYSLREGNYGYTF. CDR3 bases: TGTGCCAGCAGCTCCTACTCACTAAGGGAGGGTAACTATGGCTACACCTTC.

The chain carries TRBV7-3 and TRBJ2-7; perhaps D is TRBD1 or TRBD2 (6 bases each). V gave up 5 bases and J gave up 7 bases, with 15 bases separating them. This CDR3 spans 13 amino acids. Per germline, CDR1 SGHTA and CDR2 FQGTGA. The CDR3 region is CASSIAGQSEQYF. The CDR3 DNA reads as TGTGCCAGCAGCATCGCGGGACAATCTGAGCAGTACTTC.

This clone was seen only a few times. V gene TRBV5-4 combines with J gene TRBJ2-3; D not resolved. The CDR3 totals 14 residues. Germline assignment: CDR1 SGHNT and CDR2 YYREEE (reference sequence). Trimming pared 0 bases from V and 4 bases from J, leaving 9 bases between. DNA for the CDR3: TGTGCCAGCAGCTTGGGCGGAAGGTCAGATACGCAGTATTTT. This codes for CASSLGGRSDTQYF.

This sequence joins TRBV9 and TRBJ1-2; the match to TRBD1 covers 9 bases. With V trimmed by 3 bases and J by 6 bases, 9 bases remained unmatched. This CDR3 region has 15 residues. Germline V CDR1 and CDR2: SGDLS, YYNGEE. The CDR3 here is CASSDDRGWGNGYTF. The CDR3 region has the DNA TGTGCCAGCAGCGACGACAGGGGGTGGGGTAATGGCTACACCTTC.

Concerning this clone itself: The junction departs from germline at one end; a sequencing error may be responsible. This chain uses TRBV2 with TRBJ2-1, with D perhaps TRBD1 or TRBD2 (6 bases each). CDR1 and CDR2 (germline): SNHLY, FYNNEI. The CDR3 runs 14 residues. In DNA, the CDR3 is TGTGCAAGCACCCCGGGGGCCGGTTACGGTGTGCAGTTCTTC. It codes for CASTPGAGYGVQFF. The complete variable domain, with remaining parts taken from reference TRBV2 and TRBJ2-1, reads EPEVTQTPSHQVTQMGQEVILRCVPISNHLYFYWYRQILGQKVEFLVSFYNNEISEKSEIFDDQFSVERPDGSNFTLKIRSTKLEDSAMYFCASTPGAGYGVQFFGPGTRLTVL.